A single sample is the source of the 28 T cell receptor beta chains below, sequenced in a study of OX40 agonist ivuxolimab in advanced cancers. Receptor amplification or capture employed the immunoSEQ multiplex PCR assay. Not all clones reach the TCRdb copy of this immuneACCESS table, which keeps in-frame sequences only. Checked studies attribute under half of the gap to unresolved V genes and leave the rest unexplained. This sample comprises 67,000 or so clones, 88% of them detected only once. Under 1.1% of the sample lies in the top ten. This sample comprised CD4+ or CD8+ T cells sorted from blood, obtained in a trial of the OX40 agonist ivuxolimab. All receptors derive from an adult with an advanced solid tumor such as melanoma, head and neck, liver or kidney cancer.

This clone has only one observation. The CDR3 region is CASSLDGNSPLHF. The DNA of the CDR3 is TGCGCCAGCAGCTTGGACGGAAATTCACCCCTCCACTTT. This chain connects TRBV5-1 to TRBJ1-6, with D unresolved. Trimming took 0 bases from V and 7 from J, leaving 5 bases between them. Germline V gene lookup returns CDR1 SGHRS and CDR2 YFSETQ. The CDR3 runs to 13 residues.

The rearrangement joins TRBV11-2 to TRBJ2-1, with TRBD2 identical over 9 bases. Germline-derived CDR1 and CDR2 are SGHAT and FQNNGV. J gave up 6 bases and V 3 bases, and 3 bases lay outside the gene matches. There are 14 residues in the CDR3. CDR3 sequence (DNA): TGTGCCAGCAGCTTTGGACTAGCGCGCAATGAGCAGTTCTTC. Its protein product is CASSFGLARNEQFF.

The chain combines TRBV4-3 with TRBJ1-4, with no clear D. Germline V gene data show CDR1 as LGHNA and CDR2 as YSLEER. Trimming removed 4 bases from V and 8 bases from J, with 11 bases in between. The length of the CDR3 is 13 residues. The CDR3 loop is CASSLGVFEKLFF. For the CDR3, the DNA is TGCGCCAGCAGCCTCGGCGTCTTCGAAAAACTGTTTTTT.

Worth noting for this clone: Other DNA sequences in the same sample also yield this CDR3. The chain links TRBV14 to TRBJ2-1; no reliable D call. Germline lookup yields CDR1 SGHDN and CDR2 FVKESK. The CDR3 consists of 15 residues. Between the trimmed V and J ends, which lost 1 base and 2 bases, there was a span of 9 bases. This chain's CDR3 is CASSQVRRTYNEQFF. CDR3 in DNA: TGTGCCAGCAGCCAAGTCCGGCGGACCTACAATGAGCAGTTCTTC.

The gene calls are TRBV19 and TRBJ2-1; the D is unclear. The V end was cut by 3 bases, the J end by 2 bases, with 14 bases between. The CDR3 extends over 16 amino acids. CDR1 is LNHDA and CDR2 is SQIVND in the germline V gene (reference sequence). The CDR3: CASSMVGSATYNEQFF. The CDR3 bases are TGTGCCAGTAGTATGGTGGGATCCGCGACCTACAATGAGCAGTTCTTC. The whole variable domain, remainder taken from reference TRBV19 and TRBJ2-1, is DGGITQSPKYLFRKEGQNVTLSCEQNLNHDAMYWYRQDPGQGLRLIYYSQIVNDFQKGDIAEGYSVSREKKESFPLTVTSAQKNPTAFYLCASSMVGSATYNEQFFGPGTRLTVL.

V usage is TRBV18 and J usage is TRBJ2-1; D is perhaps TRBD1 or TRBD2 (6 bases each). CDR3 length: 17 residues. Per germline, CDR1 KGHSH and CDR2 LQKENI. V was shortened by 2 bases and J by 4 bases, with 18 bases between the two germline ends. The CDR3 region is CASSPGLGGGTYNEQFF. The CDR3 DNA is TGTGCCAGCTCACCAGGATTAGGGGGAGGAACATACAATGAGCAGTTCTTC.

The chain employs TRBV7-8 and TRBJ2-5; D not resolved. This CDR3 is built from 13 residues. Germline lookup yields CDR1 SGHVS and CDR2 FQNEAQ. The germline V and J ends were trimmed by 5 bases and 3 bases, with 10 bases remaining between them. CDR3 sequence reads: CASSLRLEETQYF. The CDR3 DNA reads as TGTGCCAGCAGCCTAAGGTTGGAAGAGACCCAGTACTTC.

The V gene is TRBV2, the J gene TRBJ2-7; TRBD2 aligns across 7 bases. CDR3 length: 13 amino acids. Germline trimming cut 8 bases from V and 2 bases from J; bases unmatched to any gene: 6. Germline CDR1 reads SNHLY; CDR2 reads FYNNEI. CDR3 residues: CASGGVSPYEQYF. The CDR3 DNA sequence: TGTGCCAGCGGGGGGGTGTCGCCCTACGAGCAGTACTTC.

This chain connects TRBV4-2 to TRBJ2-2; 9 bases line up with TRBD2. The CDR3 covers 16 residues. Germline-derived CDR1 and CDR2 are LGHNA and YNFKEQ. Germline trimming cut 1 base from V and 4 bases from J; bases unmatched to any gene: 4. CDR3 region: CASSQASGTSTGELFF. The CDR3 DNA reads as TGTGCCAGCAGCCAAGCTAGCGGGACTAGCACCGGGGAGCTGTTTTTT.

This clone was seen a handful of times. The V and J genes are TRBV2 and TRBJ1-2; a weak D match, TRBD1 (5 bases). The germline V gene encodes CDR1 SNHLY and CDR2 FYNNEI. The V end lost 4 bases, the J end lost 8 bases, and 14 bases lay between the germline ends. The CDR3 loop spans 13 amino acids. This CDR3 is CASSVSGAPGYTF. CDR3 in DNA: TGTGCCAGCAGTGTTTCCGGGGCGCCAGGCTACACCTTC.

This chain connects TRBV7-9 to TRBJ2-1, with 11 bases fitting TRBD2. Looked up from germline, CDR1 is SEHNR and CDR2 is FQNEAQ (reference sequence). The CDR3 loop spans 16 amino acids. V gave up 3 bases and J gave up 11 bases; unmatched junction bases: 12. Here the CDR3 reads CASSFGWGTSGTKQFF. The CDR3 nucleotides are TGTGCCAGCAGCTTTGGTTGGGGGACTAGCGGCACAAAGCAGTTCTTC.

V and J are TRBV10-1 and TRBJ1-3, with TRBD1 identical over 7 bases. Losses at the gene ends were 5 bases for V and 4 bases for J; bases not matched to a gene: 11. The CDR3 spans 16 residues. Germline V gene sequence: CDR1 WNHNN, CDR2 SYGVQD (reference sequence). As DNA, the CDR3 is TGCGCCAGCAGTACCCCCTGGAGGGGGCGCGGAAACACCATATATTTT. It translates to CASSTPWRGRGNTIYF.

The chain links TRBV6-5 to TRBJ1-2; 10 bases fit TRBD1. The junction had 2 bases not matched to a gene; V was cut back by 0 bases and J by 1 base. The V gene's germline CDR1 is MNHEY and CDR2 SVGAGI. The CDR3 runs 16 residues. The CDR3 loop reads CASSYSTGGGNYGYTF. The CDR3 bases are TGTGCCAGCAGTTACTCGACAGGGGGCGGTAACTATGGCTACACCTTC.

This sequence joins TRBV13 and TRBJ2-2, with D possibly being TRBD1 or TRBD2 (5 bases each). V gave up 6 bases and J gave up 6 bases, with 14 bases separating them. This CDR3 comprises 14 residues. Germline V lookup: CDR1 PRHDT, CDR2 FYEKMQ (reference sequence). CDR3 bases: TGTGCCAGCAGTTCCGGGACGCTTTCCGGGGAGCTGTTTTTT. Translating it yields CASSSGTLSGELFF.

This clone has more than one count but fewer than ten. Written as DNA, the CDR3 is TGCGCCAGCAGCCCTCTAGACGGGGGGGGGCGCAATCAGCCCCAGCATTTT. Its protein product is CASSPLDGGGRNQPQHF. The chain combines TRBV4-1 with TRBJ1-5; maybe TRBD1 (6 bases). V gave up 4 bases and J gave up 2 bases, with 18 bases separating them. Germline assignment: CDR1 MGHRA and CDR2 YSYEKL. This CDR3 spans 17 amino acids.

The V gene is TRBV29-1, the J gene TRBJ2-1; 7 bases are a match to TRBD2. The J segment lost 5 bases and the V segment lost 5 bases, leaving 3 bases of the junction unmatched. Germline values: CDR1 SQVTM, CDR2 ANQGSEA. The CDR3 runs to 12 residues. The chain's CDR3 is CSVYRGDNEQFF. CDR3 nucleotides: TGCAGCGTTTACCGGGGGGACAATGAGCAGTTCTTC.

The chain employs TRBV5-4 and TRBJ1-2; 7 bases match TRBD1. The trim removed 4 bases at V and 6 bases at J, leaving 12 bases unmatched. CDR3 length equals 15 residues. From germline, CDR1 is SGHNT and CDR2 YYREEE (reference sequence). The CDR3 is CASSASTGLVDGYTF. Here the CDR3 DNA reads TGTGCCAGCAGCGCATCGACAGGGCTGGTGGATGGCTACACCTTC. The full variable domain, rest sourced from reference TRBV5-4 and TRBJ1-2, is ETGVTQSPTHLIKTRGQQVTLRCSSQSGHNTVSWYQQALGQGPQFIFQYYREEENGRGNFPPRFSGLQFPNYSSELNVNALELDDSALYLCASSASTGLVDGYTFGSGTRLTVV.

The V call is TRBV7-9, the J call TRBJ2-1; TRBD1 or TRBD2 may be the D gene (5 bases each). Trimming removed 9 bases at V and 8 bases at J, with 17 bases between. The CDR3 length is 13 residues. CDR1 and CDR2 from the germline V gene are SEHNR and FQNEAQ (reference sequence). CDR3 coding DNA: TGTGCCAGTACCGGGGCCAGGCTTCATGAGCAGTTCTTC. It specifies CASTGARLHEQFF.

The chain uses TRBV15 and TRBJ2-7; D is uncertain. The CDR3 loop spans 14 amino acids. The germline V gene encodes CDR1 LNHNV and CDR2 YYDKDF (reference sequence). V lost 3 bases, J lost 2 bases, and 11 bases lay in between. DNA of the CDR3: TGTGCCACCAGCAGTTACAATAGCCCCTACGAGCAGTACTTC. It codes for CATSSYNSPYEQYF.

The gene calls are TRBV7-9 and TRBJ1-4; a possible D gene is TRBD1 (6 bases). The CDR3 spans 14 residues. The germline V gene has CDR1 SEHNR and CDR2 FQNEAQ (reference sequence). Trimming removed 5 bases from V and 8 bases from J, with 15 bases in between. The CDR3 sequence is CASSQQGVMEKLFF. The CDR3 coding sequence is TGTGCCAGCAGCCAACAGGGAGTTATGGAAAAACTGTTTTTT.

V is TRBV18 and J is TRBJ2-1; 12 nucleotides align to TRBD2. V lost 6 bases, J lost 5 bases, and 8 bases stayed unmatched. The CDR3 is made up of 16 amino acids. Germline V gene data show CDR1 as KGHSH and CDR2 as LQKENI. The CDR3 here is CASSPPRTSGDNEQFF. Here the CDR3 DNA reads TGTGCCAGCTCCCCCCCCCGGACTAGCGGGGACAATGAGCAGTTCTTC.

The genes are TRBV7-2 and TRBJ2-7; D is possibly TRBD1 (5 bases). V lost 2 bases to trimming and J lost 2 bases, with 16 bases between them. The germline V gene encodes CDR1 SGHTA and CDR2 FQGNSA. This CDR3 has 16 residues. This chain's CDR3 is CASSLSPGKGPYEQYF. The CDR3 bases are TGTGCCAGCAGCTTATCCCCCGGCAAGGGGCCCTACGAGCAGTACTTC.

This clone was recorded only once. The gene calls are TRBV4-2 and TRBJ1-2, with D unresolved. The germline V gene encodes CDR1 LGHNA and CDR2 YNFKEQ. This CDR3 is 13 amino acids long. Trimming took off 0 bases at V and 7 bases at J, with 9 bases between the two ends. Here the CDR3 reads CASSQDRVGGYTF. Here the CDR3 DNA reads TGTGCCAGCAGCCAAGACAGAGTAGGTGGCTACACCTTC.

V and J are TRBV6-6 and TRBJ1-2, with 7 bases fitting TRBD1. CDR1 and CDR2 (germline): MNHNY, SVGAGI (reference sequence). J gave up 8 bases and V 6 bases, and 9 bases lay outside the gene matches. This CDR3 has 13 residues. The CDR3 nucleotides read TGTGCCAGCAGCCGCGGGACAGCGGGCGGCTACACCTTC. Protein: CASSRGTAGGYTF.

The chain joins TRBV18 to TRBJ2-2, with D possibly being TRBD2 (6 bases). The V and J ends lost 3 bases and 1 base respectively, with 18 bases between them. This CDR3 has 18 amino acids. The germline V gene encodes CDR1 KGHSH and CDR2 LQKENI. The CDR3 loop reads CASSPDRQGAGNTGELFF. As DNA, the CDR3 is TGTGCCAGCTCACCCGACCGCCAGGGAGCGGGGAACACCGGGGAGCTGTTTTTT.

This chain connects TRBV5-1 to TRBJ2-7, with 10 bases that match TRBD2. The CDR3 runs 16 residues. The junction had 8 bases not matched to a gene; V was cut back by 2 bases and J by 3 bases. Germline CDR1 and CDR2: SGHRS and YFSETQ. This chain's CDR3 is CASSLTSSGSSYEQYF. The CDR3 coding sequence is TGCGCCAGCAGCTTAACTTCTAGCGGGAGTAGCTACGAGCAGTACTTC.

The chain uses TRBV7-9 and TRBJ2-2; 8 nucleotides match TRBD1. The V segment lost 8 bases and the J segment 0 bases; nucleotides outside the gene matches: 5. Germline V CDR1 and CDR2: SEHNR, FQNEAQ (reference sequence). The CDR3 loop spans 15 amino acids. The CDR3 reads CASRTGQTNTGELFF. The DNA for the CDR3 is TGTGCCAGCCGGACAGGGCAGACGAACACCGGGGAGCTGTTTTTT.

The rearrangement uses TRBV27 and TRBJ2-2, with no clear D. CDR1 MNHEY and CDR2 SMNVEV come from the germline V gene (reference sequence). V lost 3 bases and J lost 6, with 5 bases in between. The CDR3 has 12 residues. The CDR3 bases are TGTGCCAGCAGTTTCAATGCCGGGGAGCTGTTTTTT. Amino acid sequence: CASSFNAGELFF.